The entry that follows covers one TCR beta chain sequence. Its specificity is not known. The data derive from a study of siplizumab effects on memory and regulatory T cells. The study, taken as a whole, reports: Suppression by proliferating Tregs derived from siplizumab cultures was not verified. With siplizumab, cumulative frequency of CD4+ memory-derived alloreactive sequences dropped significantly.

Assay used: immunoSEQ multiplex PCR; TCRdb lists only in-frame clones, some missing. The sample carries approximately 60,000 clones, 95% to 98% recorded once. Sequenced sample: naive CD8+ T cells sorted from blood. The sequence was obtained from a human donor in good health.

CDR3 DNA: TGTGCCAGCAGCTTCACAGGGGGTTTCGACTATGGCTACACCTTC. It yields the protein CASSFTGGFDYGYTF. The rearrangement uses TRBV13 and TRBJ1-2, with 8 bases that match TRBD1. CDR3 length: 15 residues. Trimming removed 3 bases from V and 3 bases from J; junction bases left unmatched: 6. Per the germline V gene, CDR1 is PRHDT and CDR2 is FYEKMQ (reference sequence).